These 26 T cell receptor beta chains share one sample of origin, sequenced in a study of blood T cell repertoires in COVID-19. Repertoires were generated with immunoSEQ multiplex PCR, while TCRdb's copy carries only in-frame clones and drops some. The sample holds 130,000 or so clones, around 81% seen once. Material: peripheral blood. These receptor sequences come from a human donor in a cohort sampled during active COVID-19.

The V gene is TRBV20-1, the J gene TRBJ1-6, with D perhaps TRBD1 (5 bases). The CDR3 is 17 residues long. The germline V gene encodes CDR1 DFQATT and CDR2 SNEGSKA (reference sequence). With 3 bases removed from V and 7 bases from J, the gap between germline ends came to 22 bases. This CDR3 reads CSASGPLGGGENSPLHF. In nucleotides, the CDR3 is TGCAGTGCTAGTGGCCCCCTTGGGGGAGGTGAAAATTCACCCCTCCACTTT.

The chain has TRBV2 and TRBJ1-4, with 7 bases aligning to TRBD1. The junction had 8 bases not matched to a gene; V was cut back by 5 bases and J by 8 bases. This CDR3 is built from 14 residues. Germline V gives CDR1 SNHLY, CDR2 FYNNEI. CDR3 sequence (DNA): TGTGCCAGCAGTTTCCAGGGGGGCCGGGAAAAACTGTTTTTT. Encoded protein: CASSFQGGREKLFF.

The V gene is TRBV28, the J gene TRBJ2-7; 9 positions agree with TRBD1. The CDR3 has 16 residues. With V trimmed by 5 bases and J by 5 bases, 13 bases remained unmatched. Germline V gene sequence: CDR1 MDHEN, CDR2 SYDVKM. As DNA, the CDR3 is TGTGCCAGCAGTCCAAACTCCGGGACAGGGTACCACGAGCAGTACTTC. This codes for CASSPNSGTGYHEQYF.

The genes are TRBV19 and TRBJ2-7; no clear D. Germline V gene lookup returns CDR1 LNHDA and CDR2 SQIVND (reference sequence). This CDR3 contains 13 residues. Trimming stripped 6 bases from V and 0 bases from J, with 9 bases between. The CDR3 here is CASRSLSSYEQYF. The CDR3 bases are TGTGCCAGTAGGTCCCTTAGCTCCTACGAGCAGTACTTC.

In nucleotides, the CDR3 is TGTGCCAGCGTACCTAGCGGGAGGGCCTACGAGCAGTACTTC. It codes for CASVPSGRAYEQYF. J is TRBJ2-7 and V is TRBV18; 12 nucleotides agree with TRBD2. This CDR3 is built from 14 residues. V lost 8 bases and J lost 2; bases outside the gene matches: 4. The V gene's germline CDR1 is KGHSH and CDR2 LQKENI.

V and J are TRBV18 and TRBJ2-7, with D possibly TRBD1 on 6 matching bases. V was pared by 3 bases and J by 2 bases, with 14 bases between. Germline CDR1 reads KGHSH; CDR2 reads LQKENI. CDR3 length: 15 amino acids. The chain's CDR3 is CASSPWTVSPYEQYF. In DNA form, the CDR3 reads TGTGCCAGCTCACCCTGGACAGTTTCTCCCTACGAGCAGTACTTC.

CDR3 residues: CASSELRTGDTGELFF. The CDR3 DNA is TGTGCCAGCAGTGAGTTAAGGACAGGAGACACCGGGGAGCTGTTTTTT. The chain links TRBV2 to TRBJ2-2, with 7 bases that match TRBD1. Trimming removed 3 bases from V and 3 bases from J; junction bases left unmatched: 7. Germline CDR1 reads SNHLY; CDR2 reads FYNNEI. The length of the CDR3 is 16 residues.

The chain uses TRBV18 and TRBJ1-3; D is uncertain. Germline CDR1 KGHSH, CDR2 LQKENI. Trimming stripped 3 bases from V and 0 bases from J, with 6 bases between. The CDR3 is 14 residues long. The CDR3 DNA sequence: TGTGCCAGCTCACCCGGCGGCTCTGGAAACACCATATATTTT. Its protein is CASSPGGSGNTIYF.

The V call is TRBV28, the J call TRBJ1-5; 9 nucleotides align to TRBD1. The V segment lost 4 bases and the J segment 1 base; nucleotides outside the gene matches: 5. The CDR3 runs to 16 residues. CDR1 MDHEN and CDR2 SYDVKM come from the germline V gene. The CDR3 sequence: CASSYLGTGSNQPQHF. The DNA for the CDR3 is TGTGCCAGCAGTTACCTCGGGACAGGGAGCAATCAGCCCCAGCATTTT.

The rearrangement joins TRBV29-1 to TRBJ2-1; possible D gene TRBD2, 6 bases. Between the trimmed V and J ends, which lost 0 bases and 0 bases, there was a span of 12 bases. The germline gives CDR1 SQVTM, CDR2 ANQGSEA. The CDR3 length is 16 residues. CDR3 protein: CSVEDRDSSSYNEQFF. The DNA of the CDR3 is TGCAGCGTTGAAGATCGGGACTCTAGCTCCTACAATGAGCAGTTCTTC.

The rearrangement joins TRBV28 to TRBJ1-5; a weak D match, TRBD1 (5 bases). This CDR3 region has 15 residues. The V end was cut by 4 bases, the J end by 7 bases, with 17 bases between. Per the germline V gene, CDR1 is MDHEN and CDR2 is SYDVKM. CDR3 region: CASSSPGRAGQPQHF. The CDR3 DNA sequence: TGTGCCAGCAGTTCCCCCGGCAGGGCGGGACAGCCCCAGCATTTT.

This chain connects TRBV5-4 to TRBJ1-1, with D possibly TRBD1 on 6 matching bases. The V end was cut by 4 bases, the J end by 4 bases, with 14 bases between. Germline CDR1 SGHNT, CDR2 YYREEE (reference sequence). This CDR3 comprises 14 residues. The CDR3 region is CASSPPGGLTEAFF. The CDR3, as DNA: TGTGCCAGCAGCCCCCCGGGGGGGCTCACTGAAGCTTTCTTT.

The chain combines TRBV24-1 with TRBJ1-5; D is ambiguous. Germline V gives CDR1 KGHDR, CDR2 SFDVKD. V was trimmed by 3 bases and J by 6 bases, leaving 8 bases between them. This CDR3 has 13 amino acids. This CDR3 reads CATSDQHTQPQHF. The CDR3, as DNA: TGTGCCACCAGTGATCAACACACTCAGCCCCAGCATTTT.

As DNA, the CDR3 is TGCAGCGTTATTTTTGCTAGTAGCTACAATGAGCAGTTCTTC. Its translation is CSVIFASSYNEQFF. The gene calls are TRBV29-1 and TRBJ2-1, with D hard to call. The CDR3 is 14 amino acids. Germline lookup yields CDR1 SQVTM and CDR2 ANQGSEA. Between the trimmed V and J ends, which lost 5 bases and 3 bases, there was a span of 14 bases.

The V gene is TRBV7-9, the J gene TRBJ2-2; D is ambiguous. From germline, CDR1 is SEHNR and CDR2 FQNEAQ (reference sequence). V was clipped by 2 bases and J by 5 bases, with 6 bases between them. The CDR3 length is 13 residues. The CDR3 DNA reads TGTGCCAGCAGCTTACTCGGGACCGGGGAGCTGTTTTTT. Its protein product is CASSLLGTGELFF.

This chain uses TRBV18 with TRBJ1-1, with TRBD1 as a possible D gene (6 bases). V was pared by 3 bases and J by 2 bases, with 16 bases between. CDR1 and CDR2 (germline): KGHSH, LQKENI. The CDR3 consists of 16 residues. The DNA for the CDR3 is TGTGCCAGCTCACCCCGGGCAGGGGACGATAACACTGAAGCTTTCTTT. This codes for CASSPRAGDDNTEAFF.

The chain has TRBV7-9 and TRBJ2-7; TRBD1 matches 10 bases. CDR3 length: 14 amino acids. CDR1 is SEHNR and CDR2 is FQNEAQ in the germline V gene (reference sequence). Trimming at V came to 3 bases and at J to 3 bases, leaving 2 bases not matched to a gene. As DNA, the CDR3 is TGTGCCAGCAGCTTCGGGACAGGGGTCTACGAGCAGTACTTC. Its protein is CASSFGTGVYEQYF.

This chain uses TRBV30 with TRBJ1-2, with TRBD1 matching 8 bases. The CDR3 is 14 amino acids. Losses at the gene ends were 5 bases for V and 8 bases for J; bases not matched to a gene: 13. Germline assignment: CDR1 GTSNPN and CDR2 SVGIG (reference sequence). The CDR3 DNA is TGTGCCTGGGATTTTGGGACAGGTGGGAAAGGCTACACCTTC. Translated, it gives CAWDFGTGGKGYTF.

This chain connects TRBV7-8 to TRBJ2-2, with 10 bases aligning to TRBD2. The CDR3 covers 15 residues. The junction had 2 bases not matched to a gene; V was cut back by 7 bases and J by 0 bases. The V gene's germline CDR1 is SGHVS and CDR2 FQNEAQ. CDR3 coding DNA: TGTGCCAGCATCACTAGCGGGACGAACACCGGGGAGCTGTTTTTT. Protein: CASITSGTNTGELFF.

The V gene is TRBV30, the J gene TRBJ2-3; 10 nucleotides match TRBD2. Per germline, CDR1 GTSNPN and CDR2 SVGIG (reference sequence). The CDR3 sequence is 13 residues long. V gave up 8 bases and J gave up 0 bases; unmatched junction bases: 2. The CDR3 DNA reads TGTGCCCGGACTAGCGGTAGCACAGATACGCAGTATTTT. This sequence encodes CARTSGSTDTQYF.

The CDR3 DNA follows: TGTGCCAGCACGCCCGCGGGGAGGGGTGGGGCCTACGAGCAGTACTTC. It encodes CASTPAGRGGAYEQYF. This rearrangement joins TRBV2 to TRBJ2-7, with 7 bases that match TRBD2. This CDR3 contains 16 residues. The germline gives CDR1 SNHLY, CDR2 FYNNEI. Trimming took 7 bases from V and 2 from J; bases not matched to a gene: 14.

This clone was counted only a few times. The rearrangement joins TRBV29-1 to TRBJ1-2; 7 bases map to TRBD1. V lost 2 bases and J lost 4; bases outside the gene matches: 4. Germline V gene lookup returns CDR1 SQVTM and CDR2 ANQGSEA. The CDR3 covers 13 residues. The CDR3 DNA reads as TGCAGCGTTGAAAGGGCAGGGGGCTATGGCTACACCTTC. This translates into CSVERAGGYGYTF.

V is TRBV7-9 and J is TRBJ2-3; TRBD2 aligns across 10 bases. The germline V gene has CDR1 SEHNR and CDR2 FQNEAQ (reference sequence). Unmatched junction bases numbered 6, after V lost 4 bases and J lost 5 bases. This CDR3 comprises 15 residues. The CDR3 DNA sequence: TGTGCCAGCAGCTCTTGGACTAGCGGAAGAGATACGCAGTATTTT. Translation: CASSSWTSGRDTQYF.

This chain's CDR3 is CASSSGRAGYEQYF. The DNA of the CDR3 is TGTGCCAGTAGTAGCGGGAGGGCCGGTTACGAGCAGTACTTC. V usage is TRBV19 and J usage is TRBJ2-7, with 9 bases aligning to TRBD2. Germline values: CDR1 LNHDA, CDR2 SQIVND (reference sequence). The CDR3 has 14 residues. V gave up 4 bases and J gave up 4 bases; unmatched junction bases: 5.

V is TRBV28 and J is TRBJ1-2; D unclear. Germline V gene sequence: CDR1 MDHEN, CDR2 SYDVKM. V dropped 7 bases and J dropped 3 bases, with 15 bases sitting between them. The CDR3 length is 14 residues. CDR3 protein: CASITTSRYYGYTF. Here the CDR3 DNA reads TGTGCCAGCATAACGACAAGCAGATACTATGGCTACACCTTC.

The chain carries TRBV29-1 and TRBJ2-1, with D possibly matching TRBD2 (6 bases). This CDR3 region has 13 residues. The germline gives CDR1 SQVTM, CDR2 ANQGSEA. V lost 5 bases, J lost 3 bases, and 11 bases lay in between. In nucleotides, the CDR3 is TGCAGCGTTCTCGGTAGCGGCTACAATGAGCAGTTCTTC. This codes for CSVLGSGYNEQFF.